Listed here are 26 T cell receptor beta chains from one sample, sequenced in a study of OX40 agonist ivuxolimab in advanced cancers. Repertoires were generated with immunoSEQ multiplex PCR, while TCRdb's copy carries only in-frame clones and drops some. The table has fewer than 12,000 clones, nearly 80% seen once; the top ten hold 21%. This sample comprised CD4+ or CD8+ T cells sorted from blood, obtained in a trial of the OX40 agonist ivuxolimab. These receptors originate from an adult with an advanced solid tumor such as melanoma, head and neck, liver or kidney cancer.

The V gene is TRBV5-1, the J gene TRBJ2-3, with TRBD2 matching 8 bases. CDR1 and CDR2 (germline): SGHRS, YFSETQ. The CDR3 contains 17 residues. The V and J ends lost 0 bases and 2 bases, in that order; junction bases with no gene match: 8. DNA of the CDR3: TGCGCCAGCAGCTTGGTTCATCGGACTAGCTCCACAGATACGCAGTATTTT. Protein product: CASSLVHRTSSTDTQYF.

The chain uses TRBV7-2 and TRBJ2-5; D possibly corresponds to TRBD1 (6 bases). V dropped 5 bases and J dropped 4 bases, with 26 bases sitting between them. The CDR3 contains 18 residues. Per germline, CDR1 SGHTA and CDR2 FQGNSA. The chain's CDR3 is CASSANRVDRPTPETQYF. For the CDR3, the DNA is TGTGCCAGCAGCGCGAACAGGGTAGATCGGCCAACGCCAGAGACCCAGTACTTC.

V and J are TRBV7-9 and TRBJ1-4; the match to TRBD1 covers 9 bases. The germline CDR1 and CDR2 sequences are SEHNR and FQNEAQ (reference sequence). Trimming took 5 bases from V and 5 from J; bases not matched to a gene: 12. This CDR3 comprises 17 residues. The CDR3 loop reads CASSQTDRGEQNEKLFF. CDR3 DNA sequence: TGTGCCAGCAGCCAGACGGACAGGGGTGAACAAAATGAAAAACTGTTTTTT.

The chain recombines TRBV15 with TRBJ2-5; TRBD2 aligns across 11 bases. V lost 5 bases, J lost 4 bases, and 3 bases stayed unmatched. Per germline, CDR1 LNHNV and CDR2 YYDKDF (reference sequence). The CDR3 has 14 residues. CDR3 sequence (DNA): TGTGCCACCAGCGACCTAGCGGGGGGAGAGACCCAGTACTTC. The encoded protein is CATSDLAGGETQYF. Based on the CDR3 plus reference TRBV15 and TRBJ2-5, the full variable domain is DAMVIQNPRYQVTQFGKPVTLSCSQTLNHNVMYWYQQKSSQAPKLLFHYYDKDFNNEADTPDNFQSRRPNTSFCFLDIRSPGLGDTAMYLCATSDLAGGETQYFGPGTRLLVL.

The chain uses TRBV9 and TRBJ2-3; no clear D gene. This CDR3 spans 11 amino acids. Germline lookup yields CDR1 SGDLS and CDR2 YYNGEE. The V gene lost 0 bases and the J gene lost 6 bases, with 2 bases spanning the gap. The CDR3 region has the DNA TGTGCCAGCAGCGTAGGGGATACGCAGTATTTT. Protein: CASSVGDTQYF.

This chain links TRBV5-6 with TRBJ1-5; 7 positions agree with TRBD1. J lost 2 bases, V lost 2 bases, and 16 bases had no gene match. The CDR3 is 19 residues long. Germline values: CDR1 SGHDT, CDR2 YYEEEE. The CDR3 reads CASSFGTVGQGFGNQPQHF. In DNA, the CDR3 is TGTGCCAGCAGCTTCGGGACAGTGGGGCAGGGTTTCGGCAATCAGCCCCAGCATTTT. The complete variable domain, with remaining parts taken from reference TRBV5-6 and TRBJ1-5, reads DAGVTQSPTHLIKTRGQQVTLRCSPKSGHDTVSWYQQALGQGPQFIFQYYEEEERQRGNFPDRFSGHQFPNYSSELNVNALLLGDSALYLCASSFGTVGQGFGNQPQHFGDGTRLSIL.

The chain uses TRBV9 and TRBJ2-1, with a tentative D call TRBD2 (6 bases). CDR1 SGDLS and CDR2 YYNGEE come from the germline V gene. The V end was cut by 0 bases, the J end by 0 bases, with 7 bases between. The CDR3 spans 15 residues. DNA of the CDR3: TGTGCCAGCAGCGTAGAGGACTACTCCTACAATGAGCAGTTCTTC. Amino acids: CASSVEDYSYNEQFF.

The CDR3 nucleotides are TGTGCCTGGAATGGACAGGTGAACACTGAAGCTTTCTTT. It encodes CAWNGQVNTEAFF. The chain recombines TRBV30 with TRBJ1-1, with 7 bases that match TRBD1. CDR3 size: 13 residues. Germline V gene lookup returns CDR1 GTSNPN and CDR2 SVGIG (reference sequence). The V and J ends lost 4 bases and 0 bases, in that order; junction bases with no gene match: 2.

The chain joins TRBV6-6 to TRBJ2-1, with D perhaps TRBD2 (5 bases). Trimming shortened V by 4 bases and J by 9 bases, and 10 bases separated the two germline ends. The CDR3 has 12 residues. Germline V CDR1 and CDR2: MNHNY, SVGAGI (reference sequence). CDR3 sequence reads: CASSLVGGEQFF. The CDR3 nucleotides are TGTGCCAGCAGTTTGGTAGGAGGTGAGCAGTTCTTC.

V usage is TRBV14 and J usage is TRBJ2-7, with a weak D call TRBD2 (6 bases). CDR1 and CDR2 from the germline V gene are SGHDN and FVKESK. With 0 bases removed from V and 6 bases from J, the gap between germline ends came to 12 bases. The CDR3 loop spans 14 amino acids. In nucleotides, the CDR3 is TGTGCCAGCAGCCAAGATCACGGGAGTCCCGAGCAGTACTTC. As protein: CASSQDHGSPEQYF.

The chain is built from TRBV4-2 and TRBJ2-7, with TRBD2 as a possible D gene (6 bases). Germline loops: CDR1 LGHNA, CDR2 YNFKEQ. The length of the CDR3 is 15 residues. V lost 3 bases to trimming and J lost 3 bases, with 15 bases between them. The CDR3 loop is CASSQEGSLFYEQYF. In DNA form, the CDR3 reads TGTGCCAGCAGCCAGGAGGGGAGCCTATTCTACGAGCAGTACTTC.

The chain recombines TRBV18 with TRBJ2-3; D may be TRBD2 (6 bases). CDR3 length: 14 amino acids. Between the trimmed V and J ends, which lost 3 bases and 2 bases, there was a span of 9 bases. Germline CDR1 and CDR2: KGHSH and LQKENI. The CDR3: CASSPGGSTDTQYF. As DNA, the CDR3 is TGTGCCAGCTCACCGGGAGGTTCCACAGATACGCAGTATTTT. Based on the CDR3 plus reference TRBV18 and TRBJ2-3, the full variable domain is NAGVMQNPRHLVRRRGQEARLRCSPMKGHSHVYWYRQLPEEGLKFMVYLQKENIIDESGMPKERFSAEFPKEGPSILRIQQVVRGDSAAYFCASSPGGSTDTQYFGPGTRLTVL.

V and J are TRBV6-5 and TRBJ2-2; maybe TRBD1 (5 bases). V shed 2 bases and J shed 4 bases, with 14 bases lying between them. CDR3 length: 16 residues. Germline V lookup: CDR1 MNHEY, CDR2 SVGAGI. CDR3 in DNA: TGTGCCAGCAGTTACGGGGCAGGGCCCACCACCGGGGAGCTGTTTTTT. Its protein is CASSYGAGPTTGELFF.

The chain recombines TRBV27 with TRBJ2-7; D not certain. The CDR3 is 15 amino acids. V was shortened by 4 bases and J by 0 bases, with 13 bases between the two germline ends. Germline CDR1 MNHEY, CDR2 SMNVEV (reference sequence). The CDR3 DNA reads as TGTGCCAGCAGTTCTTGGGTCCAAAACTCCTACGAGCAGTACTTC. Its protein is CASSSWVQNSYEQYF.

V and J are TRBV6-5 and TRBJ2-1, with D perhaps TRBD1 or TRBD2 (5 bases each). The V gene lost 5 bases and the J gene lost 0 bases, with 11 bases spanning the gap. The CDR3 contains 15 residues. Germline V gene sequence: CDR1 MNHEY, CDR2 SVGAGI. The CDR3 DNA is TGTGCCAGCAGTACGGGACCGAGCTCCTACAATGAGCAGTTCTTC. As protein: CASSTGPSSYNEQFF.

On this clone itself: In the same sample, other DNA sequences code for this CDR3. The CDR3 spells CASSPGQTYEQYF. CDR3 bases: TGTGCCAGCAGTCCGGGACAAACCTACGAGCAGTACTTC. The chain is built from TRBV27 and TRBJ2-7, with a possible D match to TRBD1 (6 bases). The CDR3 has 13 residues. Germline V gene lookup returns CDR1 MNHEY and CDR2 SMNVEV (reference sequence). V was trimmed by 5 bases and J by 2 bases, leaving 10 bases between them.

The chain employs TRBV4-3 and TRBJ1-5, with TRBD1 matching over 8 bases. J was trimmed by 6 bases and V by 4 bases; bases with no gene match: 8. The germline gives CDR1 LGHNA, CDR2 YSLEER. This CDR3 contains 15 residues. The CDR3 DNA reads TGCGCCAGCAGCCTAAGCAGGGACAGGCGTCAGCCCCAGCATTTT. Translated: CASSLSRDRRQPQHF.

Written as DNA, the CDR3 is TGTGCCTGGAGTGCTCCGAGACGGGACAACTATGGCTACACCTTC. Amino acids: CAWSAPRRDNYGYTF. This chain joins TRBV30 and TRBJ1-2; possible D gene TRBD1, 5 bases. V was cut by 1 base and J by 2 bases, with 14 bases left in between. CDR1 and CDR2 (germline): GTSNPN, SVGIG (reference sequence). The CDR3 length is 15 residues.

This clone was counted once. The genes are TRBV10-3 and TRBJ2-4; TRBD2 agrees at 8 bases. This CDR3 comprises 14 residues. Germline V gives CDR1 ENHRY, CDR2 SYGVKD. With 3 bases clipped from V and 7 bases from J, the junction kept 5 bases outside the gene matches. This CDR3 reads CAISDLREANIQYF. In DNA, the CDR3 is TGTGCCATCAGTGACCTGCGGGAGGCGAACATTCAGTACTTC.

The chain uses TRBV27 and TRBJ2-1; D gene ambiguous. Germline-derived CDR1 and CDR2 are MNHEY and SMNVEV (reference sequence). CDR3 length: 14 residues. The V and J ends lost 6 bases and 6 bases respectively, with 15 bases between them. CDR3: CASSRVAVSNEQFF. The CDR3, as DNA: TGTGCCAGCAGCCGAGTAGCTGTGTCCAATGAGCAGTTCTTC.

DNA of the CDR3: TGTGCCAGCAGCCGATTCCCCAATGGGGACGAGCAGTACTTC. Amino acids: CASSRFPNGDEQYF. This chain links TRBV4-2 with TRBJ2-7; D is uncertain. The ends were cut back, 4 bases at V and 5 bases at J, with 15 bases in the middle. Germline CDR1 is LGHNA and CDR2 is YNFKEQ. The CDR3 has 14 residues.

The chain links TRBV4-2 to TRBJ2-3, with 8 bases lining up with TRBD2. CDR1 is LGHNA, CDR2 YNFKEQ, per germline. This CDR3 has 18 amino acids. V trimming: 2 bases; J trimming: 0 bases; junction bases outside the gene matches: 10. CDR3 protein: CASSQSSGSVLSTDTQYF. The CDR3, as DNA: TGTGCCAGCAGCCAATCAAGCGGGAGCGTCCTTAGCACAGATACGCAGTATTTT.

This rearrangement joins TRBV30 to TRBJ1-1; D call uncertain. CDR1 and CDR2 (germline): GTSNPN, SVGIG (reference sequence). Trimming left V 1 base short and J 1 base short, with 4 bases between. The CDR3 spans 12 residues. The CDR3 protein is CAWSDGNTEAFF. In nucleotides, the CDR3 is TGTGCCTGGAGTGACGGGAACACTGAAGCTTTCTTT.

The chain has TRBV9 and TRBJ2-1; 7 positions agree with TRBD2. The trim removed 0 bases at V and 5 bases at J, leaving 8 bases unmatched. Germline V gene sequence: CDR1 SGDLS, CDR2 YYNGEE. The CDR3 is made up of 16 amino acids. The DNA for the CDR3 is TGTGCCAGCAGCGTAGGGGGGACTACCCTCAACAATGAGCAGTTCTTC. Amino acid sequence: CASSVGGTTLNNEQFF. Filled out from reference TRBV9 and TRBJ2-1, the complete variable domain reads DSGVTQTPKHLITATGQRVTLRCSPRSGDLSVYWYQQSLDQGLQFLIQYYNGEERAKGNILERFSAQQFPDLHSELNLSSLELGDSALYFCASSVGGTTLNNEQFFGPGTRLTVL.

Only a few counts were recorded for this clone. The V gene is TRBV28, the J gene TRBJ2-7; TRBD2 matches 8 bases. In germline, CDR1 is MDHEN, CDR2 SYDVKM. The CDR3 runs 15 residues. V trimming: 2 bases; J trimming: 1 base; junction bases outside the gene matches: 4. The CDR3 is CASSLAGGASYEQYF. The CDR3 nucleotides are TGTGCCAGCAGTTTAGCGGGAGGTGCTTCCTACGAGCAGTACTTC.

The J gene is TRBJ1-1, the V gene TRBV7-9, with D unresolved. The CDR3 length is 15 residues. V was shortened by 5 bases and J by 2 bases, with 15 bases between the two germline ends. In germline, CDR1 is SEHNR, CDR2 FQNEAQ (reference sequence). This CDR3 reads CASSPPRTTNTEAFF. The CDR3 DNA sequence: TGTGCCAGCAGCCCACCTCGGACCACCAACACTGAAGCTTTCTTT.